A single T cell receptor beta chain is shown here with its context. TCR beta CDR3 regions were amplified from RNA transcripts. Carried out on the TCR CDR3, a first-round RT-PCR used the HTBI primer set. TCRdb fed the multiplex PCR reads into MiXCR, producing one record per CDR3 protein. In the table there are roughly 840,000 distinct CDR3 sequences, 38% of which are singletons. The CDR3 has 12 residues. CDR1 is SQVTM, CDR2 ANQGSEA, per germline. V lost 4 bases and J 5 bases, leaving 11 bases between the germline ends. This sample was included in a study of T cells in Graves' hyperthyroidism and ophthalmopathy.

The TCR sequence derives from a man aged 18 to 35 with Graves' hyperthyroidism. The specimen sequenced was blood. The V call is TRBV29-1, the J call TRBJ1-1; the D is unclear. The CDR3 region has the DNA TGCAGCGTTGGGGATCGGAAGACTGAAGCTTTCTTT. Its protein product is CSVGDRKTEAFF.